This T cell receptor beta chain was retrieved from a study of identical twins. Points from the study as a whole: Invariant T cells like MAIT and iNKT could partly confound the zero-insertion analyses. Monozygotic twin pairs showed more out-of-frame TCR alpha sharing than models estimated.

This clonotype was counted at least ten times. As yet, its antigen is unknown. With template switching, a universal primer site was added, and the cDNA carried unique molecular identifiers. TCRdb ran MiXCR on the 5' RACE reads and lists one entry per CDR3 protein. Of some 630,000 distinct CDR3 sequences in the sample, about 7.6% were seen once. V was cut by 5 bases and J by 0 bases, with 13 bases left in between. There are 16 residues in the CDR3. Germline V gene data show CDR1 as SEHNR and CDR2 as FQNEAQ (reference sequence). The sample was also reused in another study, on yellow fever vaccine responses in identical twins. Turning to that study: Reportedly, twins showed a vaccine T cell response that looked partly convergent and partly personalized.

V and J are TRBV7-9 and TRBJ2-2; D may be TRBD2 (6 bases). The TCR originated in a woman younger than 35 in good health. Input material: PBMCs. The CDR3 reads CASSPSVRANTGELFF. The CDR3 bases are TGTGCCAGCAGCCCTAGCGTCCGCGCGAACACCGGGGAGCTGTTTTTT.